A selection of T cell receptor beta chains follows, all from one sample in a study of blood T cell repertoires in COVID-19. Assay used: immunoSEQ multiplex PCR; TCRdb lists only in-frame clones, some missing. The data show some 180,000 clones, with around 82% seen just once and approximately 4.7% held by the top ten. The sample comprised PBMCs or T cells enriched from blood (not recorded which). These receptor sequences come from a woman aged 55-70 years with acute COVID-19. The conserved cysteine and the conserved F or W are not part of the CDR3 here. Fields, in order: V gene, CDR3 protein.

v_call: TRBV5-4
cdr3_aa: ASSRLDNEQF

v_call: TRBV30
cdr3_aa: ACRLAGGEETQY

v_call: TRBV18
cdr3_aa: ASSPTEGQGNTGELF

v_call: TRBV6-4
cdr3_aa: ASRRTGGPTDTQY

v_call: TRBV21-1
cdr3_aa: ASSARTSEKPETVCYPNEQF

v_call: TRBV6-5
cdr3_aa: ASSQVTDTQY

v_call: TRBV10-3
cdr3_aa: AISSRTSTKETQY

v_call: TRBV6-6
cdr3_aa: ASSRQGTGTGDGEQF

v_call: TRBV5-1
cdr3_aa: ASSSTGDDYNEQF

v_call: TRBV28
cdr3_aa: ASSLPPGNEKLF

v_call: TRBV28
cdr3_aa: ASSPAQGLANYGYT

v_call: TRBV6-5
cdr3_aa: ASSPEEETQY

v_call: TRBV9
cdr3_aa: ASSAPRGGPQNSPLH

v_call: TRBV4-1
cdr3_aa: ASSQAYRTPGQETQY

v_call: TRBV7-2
cdr3_aa: ASSRPDLTRNRATGELF

v_call: TRBV7-9
cdr3_aa: ASSYTNTEAF

v_call: TRBV5-1
cdr3_aa: ASSNPTGAERAEAF

v_call: TRBV30
cdr3_aa: AWSPGTGSILGYGYT

v_call: TRBV5-1
cdr3_aa: ASSLLSAGDPNSEAF

v_call: TRBV11-2
cdr3_aa: ASSLSPTDTQY

v_call: TRBV4-2
cdr3_aa: ASSGLAGDTGELF

v_call: TRBV30
cdr3_aa: AWRQGVSSIAKNIQY

v_call: TRBV7-2
cdr3_aa: ASSREGGVGFDTQY

v_call: TRBV27
cdr3_aa: ASSLLAGANTGELF

v_call: TRBV3-1/TRBV3-2
cdr3_aa: ASSPRDRVGQPQH

v_call: TRBV4-1
cdr3_aa: ASSQEGSGRGFLLETQY

v_call: TRBV25-1
cdr3_aa: ASSESPGEGRSYEQY

v_call: TRBV6-2/TRBV6-3
cdr3_aa: ASTPQGNQPQH

v_call: TRBV10-2
cdr3_aa: ASRSRDRGRNSPLH

v_call: TRBV7-9
cdr3_aa: ASSLVGSEGYT

v_call: TRBV7-2
cdr3_aa: ASSPSVGGVVRLF

v_call: TRBV20-1
cdr3_aa: SASAGTASTDTQY

v_call: TRBV9
cdr3_aa: ASSELRGWTGELF

v_call: TRBV12-3/TRBV12-4
cdr3_aa: ASSLAAGSQH

v_call: TRBV11-2
cdr3_aa: ASSFLAGGYNEQF

v_call: TRBV6-2/TRBV6-3
cdr3_aa: ASSSQTGGALGANVLT

v_call: TRBV4-3
cdr3_aa: ASSQDRGKAKAF

v_call: TRBV9
cdr3_aa: ASSSTLNTEAF

v_call: TRBV4-1
cdr3_aa: ASSQWDLSGTEAF

v_call: TRBV7-2
cdr3_aa: ASSGRLAGDSDTQY

v_call: TRBV18
cdr3_aa: ASSPWNAGGPGEQY

v_call: TRBV11-2
cdr3_aa: ASSLAPGQGGKLF

v_call: TRBV18
cdr3_aa: ASSSGQGARGYT

v_call: TRBV30
cdr3_aa: AWSGTSVKDNEQF

v_call: TRBV28
cdr3_aa: ASLSSGGASTGELF

v_call: TRBV27
cdr3_aa: ASSSLAGGGTDTQY